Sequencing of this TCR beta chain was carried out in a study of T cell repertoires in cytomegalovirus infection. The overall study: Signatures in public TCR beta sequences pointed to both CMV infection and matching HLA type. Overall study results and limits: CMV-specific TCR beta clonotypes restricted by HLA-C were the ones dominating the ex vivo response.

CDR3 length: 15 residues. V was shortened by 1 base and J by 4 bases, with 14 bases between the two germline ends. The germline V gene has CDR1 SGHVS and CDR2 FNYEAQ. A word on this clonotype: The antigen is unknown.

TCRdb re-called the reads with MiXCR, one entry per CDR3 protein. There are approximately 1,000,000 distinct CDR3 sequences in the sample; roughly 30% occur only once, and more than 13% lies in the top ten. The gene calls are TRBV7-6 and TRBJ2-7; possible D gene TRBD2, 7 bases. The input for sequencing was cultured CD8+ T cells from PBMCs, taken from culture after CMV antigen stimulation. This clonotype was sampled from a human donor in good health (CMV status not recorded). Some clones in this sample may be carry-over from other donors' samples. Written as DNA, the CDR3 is TGTGCCAGCAGCTTAGAAGGGGGGGAGGTGTACGAGCAGTACTTC. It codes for CASSLEGGEVYEQYF. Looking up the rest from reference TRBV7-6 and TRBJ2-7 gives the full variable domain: GAGVSQSPRYKVTKRGQDVALRCDPISGHVSLYWYRQALGQGPEFLTYFNYEAQQDKSGLPNDRFSAERPEGSISTLTIQRTEQRDSAMYRCASSLEGGEVYEQYFGPGTRLTVT.